These 26 T cell receptor beta chains originate from one sample sequenced in a study of blood T cell repertoires in COVID-19. Repertoires were generated with immunoSEQ multiplex PCR, while TCRdb's copy carries only in-frame clones and drops some. The data show about 39,000 clones, approximately 84% seen once. Sequences were obtained from peripheral blood. The receptor source for this set is a man aged 50-59 years with active or convalescent COVID-19.

V is TRBV9 and J is TRBJ1-6, with TRBD1 matching over 8 bases. The CDR3 is 15 amino acids. The V gene's germline CDR1 is SGDLS and CDR2 YYNGEE. The J segment lost 5 bases and the V segment lost 4 bases, leaving 5 bases of the junction unmatched. The CDR3 loop reads CASSHRGGDNSPLHF. DNA of the CDR3: TGTGCCAGCAGCCACAGGGGGGGGGATAATTCACCCCTCCACTTT.

The V call is TRBV6-5, the J call TRBJ1-2; 9 bases map to TRBD1. J lost 6 bases, V lost 4 bases, and 6 bases had no gene match. The CDR3 is 14 amino acids. Looked up from germline, CDR1 is MNHEY and CDR2 is SVGAGI. CDR3 residues: CASSWTGVRDGYTF. The CDR3 DNA follows: TGTGCCAGCAGTTGGACAGGGGTGCGTGATGGCTACACCTTC.

The CDR3 reads CSVQTDLNTEAFF. CDR3 nucleotide sequence: TGCAGCGTGCAGACAGACCTGAACACTGAAGCTTTCTTT. The rearrangement links TRBV29-1 to TRBJ1-1, with a tentative D call TRBD1 (5 bases). Trimming removed 6 bases from V and 0 bases from J, with 11 bases in between. From germline, CDR1 is SQVTM and CDR2 ANQGSEA. The CDR3 is 13 amino acids. The whole variable domain, remainder taken from reference TRBV29-1 and TRBJ1-1, is SAVISQKPSRDICQRGTSLTIQCQVDSQVTMMFWYRQQPGQSLTLIATANQGSEATYESGFVIDKFPISRPNLTFSTLTVSNMSPEDSSIYLCSVQTDLNTEAFFGQGTRLTVV.

The gene calls are TRBV3-1 (or the pseudogene TRBV3-2) and TRBJ2-4; no clear D. This CDR3 spans 14 amino acids. Germline values: CDR1 LGHDT, CDR2 YNNKEL (reference sequence). Between the trimmed V and J ends, which lost 1 base and 4 bases, there was a span of 8 bases. This CDR3 reads CASSQGIEKNIQYF. Written as DNA, the CDR3 is TGTGCCAGCAGCCAAGGAATAGAGAAAAACATTCAGTACTTC.

This clone was recorded a few times. The rearrangement uses TRBV2 and TRBJ1-6; D ambiguous. The V end lost 4 bases, the J end lost 4 bases, and 11 bases lay between the germline ends. This CDR3 comprises 15 residues. The germline V gene has CDR1 SNHLY and CDR2 FYNNEI. CDR3 protein: CASSVGDSYNSPLHF. For the CDR3, the DNA is TGTGCCAGCAGTGTCGGGGATAGTTATAATTCACCCCTCCACTTT.

There are a few counts of this clone. The chain employs TRBV21-1 and TRBJ2-7; TRBD2 is the table's D call, not checked against the DNA. TRBV21-1 is a pseudogene. The CDR3 is 16 amino acids. The CDR3 bases are TGTGCCAGCACCGAATTTAGCGGGGGCCGATCCTACGAGCAGTACTTC. Amino acid sequence: CASTEFSGGRSYEQYF.

J is TRBJ2-3 and V is TRBV10-1; TRBD1 might be the D (6 bases). With 6 bases removed from V and 0 bases from J, the gap between germline ends came to 7 bases. The germline gives CDR1 WNHNN, CDR2 SYGVQD (reference sequence). CDR3 length equals 13 residues. In nucleotides, the CDR3 is TGCGCCAGCAGAGGACAGAGCACAGATACGCAGTATTTT. The encoded protein is CASRGQSTDTQYF.

V and J are TRBV6-6 and TRBJ2-5; possible D gene TRBD1, 5 bases. The CDR3 length is 15 residues. Germline V gene lookup returns CDR1 MNHNY and CDR2 SVGAGI (reference sequence). Trimming took 6 bases from V and 2 from J, leaving 16 bases between them. The CDR3 sequence: CASSRDRRTQETQYF. The CDR3 bases are TGTGCCAGCAGCCGCGACAGAAGGACACAAGAGACCCAGTACTTC.

The rearrangement uses TRBV9 and TRBJ2-1; D might be TRBD1 (5 bases). V was trimmed by 3 bases and J by 6 bases, leaving 13 bases between them. This CDR3 spans 14 amino acids. Germline CDR1 and CDR2: SGDLS and YYNGEE. The CDR3 coding sequence is TGTGCCAGCAGCGCCCGTATGGGGCGCAATGAGCAGTTCTTC. Translation gives CASSARMGRNEQFF.

The CDR3 loop reads CASSEAFRAKGGVYGYTF. The CDR3 region has the DNA TGTGCCAGCAGTGAAGCATTCAGGGCGAAGGGTGGGGTCTATGGCTACACCTTC. V is TRBV6-1 and J is TRBJ1-2, with D perhaps TRBD1 (5 bases). Germline CDR1 MNHNS, CDR2 SASEGT. V gave up 0 bases and J gave up 4 bases, with 21 bases separating them. The CDR3 consists of 18 residues.

The DNA for the CDR3 is TGTGCCAGCAGCTTAAATACCGCGCCCAATCAGCCCCAGCATTTT. Its protein is CASSLNTAPNQPQHF. The chain employs TRBV7-9 and TRBJ1-5, with D hard to call. CDR3 length: 15 amino acids. The V end was cut by 2 bases, the J end by 3 bases, with 11 bases between. Germline assignment: CDR1 SEHNR and CDR2 FQNEAQ (reference sequence).

The chain links TRBV7-8 to TRBJ2-3, with TRBD2 identical over 12 bases. The V gene end was trimmed by 1 base and the J gene end by 3 bases; junction bases not matched to a gene: 8. This CDR3 is 18 amino acids long. Per the germline V gene, CDR1 is SGHVS and CDR2 is FQNEAQ. The DNA of the CDR3 is TGTGCCAGCAGCTTAGGCCCGGTTGGACTAGCGGGGACAGATACGCAGTATTTT. Translating it yields CASSLGPVGLAGTDTQYF.

This clone was picked up one time. The rearrangement uses TRBV3-1 (or the pseudogene TRBV3-2) and TRBJ1-5, with TRBD1 matching 9 bases. This CDR3 is built from 14 residues. Germline assignment: CDR1 LGHDT and CDR2 YNNKEL (reference sequence). J lost 6 bases, V lost 1 base, and 1 base had no gene match. CDR3 loop: CASSQGTGAQPQHF. The CDR3 DNA is TGTGCCAGCAGCCAAGGGACAGGGGCTCAGCCCCAGCATTTT.

This sequence joins TRBV27 and TRBJ2-7; TRBD1 might be the D (6 bases). The CDR3 consists of 14 residues. Trimming took off 3 bases at V and 2 bases at J, with 11 bases between the two ends. Germline CDR1 and CDR2: MNHEY and SMNVEV (reference sequence). CDR3 loop: CASSFSQGPYEQYF. The CDR3 DNA reads as TGTGCCAGCAGTTTTTCCCAGGGGCCCTACGAGCAGTACTTC.

CDR3 region: CASSPRTSGGYEQYF. DNA for the CDR3: TGTGCCAGCAGCCCACGGACTAGCGGGGGCTACGAGCAGTACTTC. The chain uses TRBV11-2 and TRBJ2-7, with 13 bases lining up with TRBD2. The CDR3 contains 15 residues. J was trimmed by 3 bases and V by 5 bases; bases with no gene match: 4. Germline V gene lookup returns CDR1 SGHAT and CDR2 FQNNGV.

With regard to this clone: Other nucleotide sequences in the sample specify the same CDR3. This chain connects TRBV7-2 to TRBJ2-7, with D unresolved. The CDR3 has 13 residues. V lost 2 bases, J lost 0 bases, and 5 bases lay in between. Per germline, CDR1 SGHTA and CDR2 FQGNSA. CDR3 region: CASSLTASYEQYF. The CDR3 bases are TGTGCCAGCAGCTTAACAGCCTCCTACGAGCAGTACTTC.

The chain employs TRBV5-6 and TRBJ1-5; 7 bases fit TRBD1. J gave up 6 bases and V 0 bases, and 6 bases lay outside the gene matches. This CDR3 spans 15 amino acids. The germline V gene encodes CDR1 SGHDT and CDR2 YYEEEE. CDR3 in amino acids: CASSLGQGSGQPQHF. CDR3 in DNA: TGTGCCAGCAGCTTGGGACAGGGATCGGGTCAGCCCCAGCATTTT. Full variable domain (remainder filled in from reference TRBV5-6 and TRBJ1-5): DAGVTQSPTHLIKTRGQQVTLRCSPKSGHDTVSWYQQALGQGPQFIFQYYEEEERQRGNFPDRFSGHQFPNYSSELNVNALLLGDSALYLCASSLGQGSGQPQHFGDGTRLSIL.

The V gene is TRBV6-1, the J gene TRBJ1-2; D call uncertain. CDR1 and CDR2 (germline): MNHNS, SASEGT. Deletions cut 1 base from V and 1 base from J, with 13 bases between. The CDR3 sequence is 16 residues long. The CDR3 DNA follows: TGTGCCAGCAGTGAAGTAATGGCAGTCCTTAACTATGGCTACACCTTC. Translation gives CASSEVMAVLNYGYTF.

J is TRBJ2-3 and V is TRBV30; TRBD1 matches at 9 bases. V dropped 4 bases and J dropped 5; count of bases not matched to a gene: 10. The length of the CDR3 is 15 residues. Looked up from germline, CDR1 is GTSNPN and CDR2 is SVGIG (reference sequence). CDR3 nucleotides: TGTGCCTGGACAAAACAGGGGGCAGGGGGAGATACGCAGTATTTT. It codes for CAWTKQGAGGDTQYF.

This clone has just one count. The rearrangement uses TRBV6-5 and TRBJ1-3; 10 bases agree with TRBD1. V lost 8 bases to trimming and J lost 9 bases; unmatched junction nucleotides: 10. Per the germline V gene, CDR1 is MNHEY and CDR2 is SVGAGI. The CDR3 sequence is 14 residues long. This CDR3 reads CASGNRDRGITIYF. DNA for the CDR3: TGTGCCAGCGGTAACCGGGACAGGGGTATCACCATATATTTT.

CDR3 protein: CASTDRGSANEKLFF. The DNA for the CDR3 is TGTGCCAGCACCGATAGGGGGTCGGCTAATGAAAAACTGTTTTTT. The genes are TRBV2 and TRBJ1-4; D may be TRBD1 (6 bases). The germline CDR1 and CDR2 sequences are SNHLY and FYNNEI. CDR3 size: 15 residues. V lost 7 bases and J 3 bases, leaving 15 bases between the germline ends. Based on the CDR3 plus reference TRBV2 and TRBJ1-4, the full variable domain is EPEVTQTPSHQVTQMGQEVILRCVPISNHLYFYWYRQILGQKVEFLVSFYNNEISEKSEIFDDQFSVERPDGSNFTLKIRSTKLEDSAMYFCASTDRGSANEKLFFGSGTQLSVL.

This chain links TRBV15 with TRBJ2-1; 11 bases agree with TRBD2. The CDR3 runs 16 residues. CDR1 and CDR2 (germline): LNHNV, YYDKDF (reference sequence). With 0 bases clipped from V and 8 bases from J, the junction kept 6 bases outside the gene matches. The CDR3: CATSRDLIAGGDEQFF. CDR3 bases: TGTGCCACCAGCAGAGATCTAATAGCGGGGGGGGATGAGCAGTTCTTC.

V and J are TRBV9 and TRBJ2-7; TRBD1 agrees at 7 bases. J was trimmed by 0 bases and V by 3 bases; bases with no gene match: 3. CDR1 SGDLS and CDR2 YYNGEE come from the germline V gene. This CDR3 region has 14 residues. As DNA, the CDR3 is TGTGCCAGCAGCGCGAGGGACAGCTCCTACGAGCAGTACTTC. As protein: CASSARDSSYEQYF.

The J gene is TRBJ2-7, the V gene TRBV3-1 (or the pseudogene TRBV3-2), with TRBD2 matching 10 bases. V was pared by 1 base and J by 0 bases, with 9 bases of the junction left unmatched. Germline V gene lookup returns CDR1 LGHDT and CDR2 YNNKEL (reference sequence). The CDR3 sequence is 18 residues long. CDR3 coding DNA: TGTGCCAGCAGCCAAGTGGCTAGCGGGGGCCTCAGCTCCTACGAGCAGTACTTC. Translating it yields CASSQVASGGLSSYEQYF.

The chain is built from TRBV18 and TRBJ2-2; 9 bases align to TRBD1. V lost 3 bases to trimming and J lost 5 bases; unmatched junction nucleotides: 4. Germline V gene sequence: CDR1 KGHSH, CDR2 LQKENI. This CDR3 has 15 residues. CDR3 sequence: CASSPLQGATGELFF. In DNA form, the CDR3 reads TGTGCCAGCTCACCCTTACAGGGGGCAACCGGGGAGCTGTTTTTT.

The chain is built from TRBV9 and TRBJ1-2; 10 bases line up with TRBD1. Per the germline V gene, CDR1 is SGDLS and CDR2 is YYNGEE. The CDR3 totals 15 residues. J lost 4 bases, V lost 4 bases, and 7 bases had no gene match. DNA of the CDR3: TGTGCCAGCAGCCCGGACAGGGGGTTTCTCTATGGCTACACCTTC. Translated: CASSPDRGFLYGYTF.